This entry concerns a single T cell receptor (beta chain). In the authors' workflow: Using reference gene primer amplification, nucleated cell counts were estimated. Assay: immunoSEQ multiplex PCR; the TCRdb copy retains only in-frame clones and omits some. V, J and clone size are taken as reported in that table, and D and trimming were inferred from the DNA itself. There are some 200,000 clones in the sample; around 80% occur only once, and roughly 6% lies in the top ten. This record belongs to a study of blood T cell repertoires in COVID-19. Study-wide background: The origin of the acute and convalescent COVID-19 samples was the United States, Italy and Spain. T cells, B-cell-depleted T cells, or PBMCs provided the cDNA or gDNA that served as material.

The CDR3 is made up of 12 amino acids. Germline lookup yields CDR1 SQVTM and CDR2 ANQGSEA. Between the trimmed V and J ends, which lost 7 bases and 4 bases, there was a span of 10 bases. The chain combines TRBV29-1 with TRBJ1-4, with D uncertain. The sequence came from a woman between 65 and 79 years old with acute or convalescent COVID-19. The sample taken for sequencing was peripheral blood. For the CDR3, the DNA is TGCAGCGCATCGGTCATTAATGAAAAACTGTTTTTT. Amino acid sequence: CSASVINEKLFF. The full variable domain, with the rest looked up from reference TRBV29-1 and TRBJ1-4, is SAVISQKPSRDICQRGTSLTIQCQVDSQVTMMFWYRQQPGQSLTLIATANQGSEATYESGFVIDKFPISRPNLTFSTLTVSNMSPEDSSIYLCSASVINEKLFFGSGTQLSVL.